Listed below are T cell receptor beta chains from one sample, sequenced in a study of OX40 agonist ivuxolimab in advanced cancers. Sequencing was performed with immunoSEQ multiplex PCR; in TCRdb, only in-frame clones are kept and a portion is missing. Of about 66,000 clones in the sample, approximately 90% were seen once. The starting material was CD4+ or CD8+ T cells sorted from blood, obtained in a trial of the OX40 agonist ivuxolimab. The receptors shown here come from an adult with an advanced solid tumor such as melanoma, head and neck, liver or kidney cancer. The CDR3 runs from the conserved cysteine through the conserved F or W. The D gene is left open where the match is weak. Only some rows state a clone size, as once, few, many or a class for expanded clones.

CASSHNMVDTGELFF TGCGCCAGCAGTCACAATATGGTTGACACCGGGGAGCTGTTTTTT TRBV4-1 . . TRBJ2-2
CASSLGQLYNEQFF TGTGCCAGCAGCCTGGGACAGCTTTACAATGAGCAGTTCTTC TRBV7-3 . TRBD1 TRBJ2-1
CASSQGGIAGPHTDTQYF TGTGCCAGCAGCCAAGGGGGCATAGCGGGACCTCACACAGATACGCAGTATTTT TRBV4-2 . TRBD2 TRBJ2-3
CASSQGNQPQHF TGTGCCAGCAGCCAGGGGAATCAGCCCCAGCATTTT TRBV7-9 . . TRBJ1-5
CASRAAQTGETQYF TGTGCCAGCAGGGCGGCTCAGACTGGGGAGACCCAGTACTTC TRBV28 few . TRBJ2-5
CASSLSATGNEKLFF TGTGCCAGCAGCTTGTCGGCGACAGGGAATGAAAAACTGTTTTTT TRBV5-4 once TRBD1 TRBJ1-4
CASSLAETGVYEQYF TGTGCCAGCAGCTTGGCCGAGACAGGGGTCTACGAGCAGTACTTC TRBV5-5 . TRBD1 TRBJ2-7
CSGGTGSTEAFF TGCAGCGGCGGGACAGGGAGTACTGAAGCTTTCTTT TRBV29-1 few TRBD1 TRBJ1-1
CASSLIQRAYEQYF TGTGCCAGCAGCTTAATACAGAGGGCCTACGAGCAGTACTTC TRBV13 . . TRBJ2-7
CAITADPGADTQYF TGTGCCATCACTGCGGACCCGGGGGCGGATACGCAGTATTTT TRBV10-3 . . TRBJ2-3
CASSLSVTSGDTQYF TGTGCCAGCAGCCTTAGCGTTACTTCGGGTGATACGCAGTATTTT TRBV7-9 . . TRBJ2-3
CASSRPGTVVRGYTF TGTGCCAGCAGCCGACCCGGGACAGTCGTGCGCGGCTACACCTTC TRBV4-2 few TRBD1 TRBJ1-2
CATSTSGRTDTQYF TGTGCCACCAGCACTAGCGGGAGGACAGATACGCAGTATTTT TRBV15 . TRBD2 TRBJ2-3
CASSQGLNEQFF TGTGCCAGCTCACAAGGACTTAATGAGCAGTTCTTC TRBV18 . . TRBJ2-1
CASSSAQLVGFVEQFF TGTGCCAGCAGCTCAGCTCAACTAGTAGGGTTTGTTGAGCAGTTCTTC TRBV11-2 . . TRBJ2-1
CASSVGTNYGYTF TGTGCCAGCAGCGTGGGGACAAACTATGGCTACACCTTC TRBV9 . . TRBJ1-2
CASRNRGVAYEQYF TGTGCCAGCAGAAACAGGGGGGTAGCCTACGAGCAGTACTTC TRBV6-1 . TRBD1 TRBJ2-7